These 28 T cell receptor beta chains were all obtained from the same sample, sequenced in a study of T-cell reconstitution after alpha-beta-depleted transplantation in children. Researchers prepared the TCRbeta library using unique molecular identifiers, the study reports. MiXCR was run by TCRdb on the PCR reads, yielding one entry per CDR3 protein. This sample has 100,000 to 120,000 distinct CDR3 sequences, with over 9% found just once. The specimen comprised PBMCs from the stem cell graft donor, sampled from the stem cell graft. Source of these receptors: a human donor who donated a stem cell graft to a child with acute lymphoblastic leukemia.

This clonotype was counted many times. This chain uses TRBV12-3 or TRBV12-4 with TRBJ2-2, with D hard to call. This CDR3 contains 17 residues. Trimming shortened V by 3 bases and J by 4 bases, and 18 bases separated the two germline ends. The CDR3 protein is CASSLPTGTPGTGELFF. CDR3 nucleotides: TGTGCCAGCAGTTTGCCGACGGGTACCCCGGGCACCGGGGAGCTGTTTTTT.

On this clonotype: This sequence may be a read error, since a much larger clone differs from it by one base. The chain joins TRBV20-1 to TRBJ2-7; D call uncertain. Per germline, CDR1 DFQATT and CDR2 SNEGSKA (reference sequence). V lost 0 bases and J 2 bases, leaving 2 bases between the germline ends. The CDR3 sequence is 11 residues long. CDR3: CSARETYEQYF. The CDR3 DNA is TGCAGTGCTAGAGAGACCTACGAGCAGTACTTC.

This clonotype was recorded at least ten times. The chain combines TRBV7-3 with TRBJ2-1; unclear D gene. Between the trimmed V and J ends, which lost 0 bases and 0 bases, there was a span of 18 bases. This CDR3 has 19 residues. Per the germline V gene, CDR1 is SGHTA and CDR2 is FQGTGA. The CDR3 coding sequence is TGTGCCAGCAGCTTAACGTCAAGAGAAGCTTTGAGCTCCTACAATGAGCAGTTCTTC. As protein: CASSLTSREALSSYNEQFF.

V is TRBV28 and J is TRBJ2-7, with 9 bases that match TRBD2. The CDR3 is 14 residues long. After removal of 8 bases from V and 2 bases from J, the junction contained 7 bases not matched to a gene. Germline CDR1 MDHEN, CDR2 SYDVKM. Here the CDR3 reads CASLGIAGAYEQYF. The DNA of the CDR3 is TGTGCCAGCCTGGGGATAGCGGGAGCCTACGAGCAGTACTTC.

The sample holds many counts of this clonotype. A read error may account for a junction end that differs from germline. The chain recombines TRBV20-1 with TRBJ1-3; TRBD1 is a possible D gene (5 bases). The germline V gene has CDR1 DFQATT and CDR2 SNEGSKA (reference sequence). The CDR3 length is 16 residues. CDR3 in DNA: TGCAGTGCTCGAGAACGGGGGGTCACCTCTGGAAACACCATATATTTT. Protein: CSARERGVTSGNTIYF.

In this sample, this clonotype turned up many times. The chain is built from TRBV24-1 and TRBJ2-3, with 14 bases identical to TRBD2. The CDR3 has 16 amino acids. Germline-derived CDR1 and CDR2 are KGHDR and SFDVKD. J was trimmed by 9 bases and V by 1 base; bases with no gene match: 5. DNA of the CDR3: TGTGCCACCAGTGATTTCCCGACTAGCGGGAGGGAAACGCAGTATTTT. Protein: CATSDFPTSGRETQYF.

This clonotype was seen ten or more times. This chain uses TRBV7-8 with TRBJ2-2; weak D call: TRBD2 (6 bases). The V end lost 1 base, the J end lost 4 bases, and 13 bases lay between the germline ends. The CDR3 length is 16 residues. Germline CDR1 is SGHVS and CDR2 is FQNEAQ. Here the CDR3 reads CASSLGAGSGTGELFF. The DNA for the CDR3 is TGTGCCAGCAGCTTAGGGGCGGGGTCGGGCACCGGGGAGCTGTTTTTT.

This clonotype was counted ten times or more. The V gene is TRBV20-1, the J gene TRBJ2-3, with D possibly TRBD2 on 5 matching bases. V shed 2 bases and J shed 1 base, with 16 bases lying between them. Germline V CDR1 and CDR2: DFQATT, SNEGSKA (reference sequence). The CDR3 contains 16 residues. DNA of the CDR3: TGCAGTGCTAGACTCCCCGGGGTCCCGGGCACAGATACGCAGTATTTT. It specifies CSARLPGVPGTDTQYF.

In its sample, this clonotype was seen a few times. This chain links TRBV28 with TRBJ2-6; 9 bases agree with TRBD2. Germline V lookup: CDR1 MDHEN, CDR2 SYDVKM. This CDR3 is 17 amino acids long. V lost 3 bases and J lost 0; bases outside the gene matches: 3. The CDR3 is CASSLGTSRSGANVLTF. CDR3 DNA sequence: TGTGCCAGCAGTTTGGGGACTAGCCGCTCTGGGGCCAACGTCCTGACTTTC.

This clonotype has at least ten counts. V usage is TRBV5-6 and J usage is TRBJ2-5, with 14 bases lining up with TRBD2. V shed 4 bases, J shed 2 bases, and the junction held 4 bases outside the gene matches. Germline V gene sequence: CDR1 SGHDT, CDR2 YYEEEE. This CDR3 is 16 amino acids long. This CDR3 reads CASSDRLAGGQETQYF. The CDR3 DNA reads TGTGCCAGCAGCGACAGACTAGCGGGGGGGCAAGAGACCCAGTACTTC.

This clonotype showed up many times. The chain recombines TRBV20-1 with TRBJ1-3; D unresolved. V gave up 0 bases and J gave up 0 bases, with 6 bases separating them. Germline V gene data show CDR1 as DFQATT and CDR2 as SNEGSKA (reference sequence). The CDR3 is 14 amino acids. The CDR3 loop is CSARDWGSGNTIYF. In DNA, the CDR3 is TGCAGTGCTAGAGACTGGGGCTCTGGAAACACCATATATTTT.

This clonotype has just a few counts. This rearrangement joins TRBV6-2 or TRBV6-3 to TRBJ2-1; D possibly corresponds to TRBD2 (5 bases). From germline, CDR1 is MNHEY and CDR2 SVGEGT. V lost 5 bases to trimming and J lost 5 bases, with 10 bases between them. CDR3 length: 13 residues. The CDR3: CASSPGSNNEQFF. The CDR3 bases are TGTGCCAGCAGTCCGGGATCGAACAATGAGCAGTTCTTC.

This chain connects TRBV25-1 to TRBJ2-5; 8 bases map to TRBD1. Germline assignment: CDR1 MGHDK and CDR2 SYGVNS. V lost 7 bases and J lost 3; bases outside the gene matches: 10. This CDR3 has 15 amino acids. The CDR3 loop reads CASNSDRELKETQYF. CDR3 DNA: TGTGCCAGCAATTCGGACAGGGAGCTAAAAGAGACCCAGTACTTC.

This clonotype was counted at least ten times. The DNA for the CDR3 is TGCGCCAGCAGCTCCATCCAGGGGGCCACTGAAGCTTTCTTT. Residues: CASSSIQGATEAFF. J is TRBJ1-1 and V is TRBV5-1, with TRBD1 matching 8 bases. CDR3 length equals 14 residues. Germline CDR1 is SGHRS and CDR2 is YFSETQ. Germline trimming cut 3 bases from V and 4 bases from J; bases unmatched to any gene: 5.

This clonotype was counted many times. V and J are TRBV5-1 and TRBJ2-1; tentatively, D is TRBD2 (7 bases). Per germline, CDR1 SGHRS and CDR2 YFSETQ. The CDR3 runs to 19 residues. The V and J ends lost 3 bases and 0 bases respectively, with 22 bases between them. The CDR3 coding sequence is TGCGCCAGCAGCTCGGACAGTGGGGGGACTATAGGCTCCTACAATGAGCAGTTCTTC. Its protein is CASSSDSGGTIGSYNEQFF. The full variable domain, completed using reference TRBV5-1 and TRBJ2-1, is KAGVTQTPRYLIKTRGQQVTLSCSPISGHRSVSWYQQTPGQGLQFLFEYFSETQRNKGNFPGRFSGRQFSNSRSEMNVSTLELGDSALYLCASSSDSGGTIGSYNEQFFGPGTRLTVL.

This clonotype was recorded many times. The chain is built from TRBV20-1 and TRBJ1-4, with D unresolved. CDR1 is DFQATT and CDR2 is SNEGSKA in the germline V gene (reference sequence). V gave up 0 bases and J gave up 4 bases, with 6 bases separating them. The CDR3 runs 13 residues. CDR3 coding DNA: TGCAGTGCTAGAGAACAGAATAATGAAAAACTGTTTTTT. Translation gives CSAREQNNEKLFF.

This clonotype was detected only a few times. V usage is TRBV19 and J usage is TRBJ2-6, with D unclear. The V and J ends lost 6 bases and 4 bases respectively, with 13 bases between them. Germline lookup yields CDR1 LNHDA and CDR2 SQIVND (reference sequence). The CDR3 runs to 15 residues. CDR3 bases: TGTGCCAGTAGCGATCTAGGCTCCGGGGCCAACGTCCTGACTTTC. Translated: CASSDLGSGANVLTF.

This clonotype was detected many times. This chain joins TRBV6-5 and TRBJ1-4, with 9 nucleotides matching TRBD1. This CDR3 spans 18 amino acids. Germline-derived CDR1 and CDR2 are MNHEY and SVGAGI. V shed 2 bases and J 7 bases; nucleotides not matched to a gene: 14. For the CDR3, the DNA is TGTGCCAGCAGTTACCTACTCCCGGGACAGGGAGTGAGTGAAAAACTGTTTTTT. Translating gives CASSYLLPGQGVSEKLFF.

This clonotype was counted many times. V and J are TRBV25-1 and TRBJ2-1; unclear D gene. CDR1 and CDR2 from the germline V gene are MGHDK and SYGVNS. The CDR3 extends over 15 amino acids. Between the trimmed V and J ends, which lost 3 bases and 2 bases, there was a span of 11 bases. CDR3 in DNA: TGTGCCAGCAGTGATGAAGGATTCGCCTACAATGAGCAGTTCTTC. It encodes CASSDEGFAYNEQFF.

This clonotype showed up many times. The rearrangement links TRBV7-6 to TRBJ2-3; TRBD2 might be the D (6 bases). The CDR3 is 13 amino acids. From germline, CDR1 is SGHVS and CDR2 FNYEAQ. The V gene lost 5 bases and the J gene lost 4 bases, with 10 bases spanning the gap. The CDR3: CASSQRLADTQYF. The CDR3 DNA reads TGTGCCAGCAGCCAACGACTAGCAGATACGCAGTATTTT.

This clonotype appeared many times. The chain has TRBV6-1 and TRBJ2-4; TRBD2 matches at 11 bases. Germline CDR1 reads MNHNS; CDR2 reads SASEGT. This CDR3 is 17 amino acids long. V lost 7 bases, J lost 8 bases, and 16 bases stayed unmatched. The CDR3 is CASTTTGLAGFLYIQYF. The DNA of the CDR3 is TGTGCCAGCACCACAACAGGACTAGCGGGTTTTCTCTACATTCAGTACTTC.

This clonotype was seen at least ten times. This chain uses TRBV6-1 with TRBJ2-2; unclear D gene. Germline CDR1 MNHNS, CDR2 SASEGT. The CDR3 contains 11 residues. V shed 6 bases and J shed 3 bases, with 2 bases lying between them. CDR3 coding DNA: TGTGCCAGCAGAGACACCGGGGAGCTGTTTTTT. The encoded protein is CASRDTGELFF.

This clonotype was seen many times. The chain has TRBV7-2 and TRBJ2-4; 8 bases match TRBD2. J lost 5 bases, V lost 3 bases, and 6 bases had no gene match. The CDR3 is made up of 15 amino acids. CDR1 SGHTA and CDR2 FQGNSA come from the germline V gene. The CDR3 loop reads CASSFSGGRQNIQYF. The CDR3 DNA reads TGTGCCAGCAGCTTCTCGGGGGGGCGTCAAAACATTCAGTACTTC.

This clonotype occurred a few times. This chain uses TRBV10-1 with TRBJ2-3; 8 bases align to TRBD2. J lost 4 bases, V lost 5 bases, and 8 bases had no gene match. The CDR3 extends over 15 amino acids. The germline gives CDR1 WNHNN, CDR2 SYGVQD (reference sequence). CDR3 sequence reads: CASSNRGGLADTQYF. The CDR3 region has the DNA TGCGCCAGCAGTAACCGGGGGGGCTTGGCAGATACGCAGTATTTT.

This clonotype was detected many times. The rearrangement joins TRBV6-1 to TRBJ1-5; no clear D. Germline V gives CDR1 MNHNS, CDR2 SASEGT. Deletions cut 11 bases from V and 0 bases from J, with 11 bases between. This CDR3 comprises 13 residues. CDR3 region: CAEQDGSNQPQHF. CDR3 nucleotides: TGTGCCGAGCAGGACGGTAGCAATCAGCCCCAGCATTTT.

This clonotype was observed many times. DNA for the CDR3: TGTGCCAGCTCACCATGGACTAGACTGGCCGTGGAAAATGAGCAGTTCTTC. Protein sequence: CASSPWTRLAVENEQFF. V is TRBV18 and J is TRBJ2-1, with 7 positions matching TRBD2. Germline V lookup: CDR1 KGHSH, CDR2 LQKENI. The CDR3 has 17 residues. Trimming cost V 2 bases and J 7 bases; bases outside gene matches: 14.

The rearrangement joins TRBV14 to TRBJ2-5; either TRBD1 or TRBD2 may supply D (5 bases each). The CDR3 length is 17 residues. Germline lookup yields CDR1 SGHDN and CDR2 FVKESK. Trimming stripped 6 bases from V and 5 bases from J, with 25 bases between. CDR3 region: CASSRHSGTTVLETQYF. In DNA form, the CDR3 reads TGTGCCAGCAGTCGACATTCCGGGACCACGGTGTTGGAGACCCAGTACTTC.

In its sample, this clonotype was seen many times. The chain is built from TRBV7-2 and TRBJ1-1; D call uncertain. From germline, CDR1 is SGHTA and CDR2 FQGNSA. Deletions cut 0 bases from V and 9 bases from J, with 11 bases between. This CDR3 is built from 13 residues. CDR3 sequence: CASSLAIRGKAFF. Here the CDR3 DNA reads TGTGCCAGCAGCTTAGCGATACGGGGAAAAGCTTTCTTT.